The T cell receptor (beta chain) under discussion was sequenced for a study of T cells in localized non-small cell lung cancer. The CDR3 loop spans 14 amino acids. CDR1 and CDR2 (germline): LNHDA, SQIVND (reference sequence). V lost 9 bases, J lost 3 bases, and 17 bases lay in between. The table came from immunoSEQ multiplex PCR; TCRdb's copy has only in-frame clones and leaves some out. The sample lists roughly 30,000 clones, approximately 91% seen once, with approximately 6% in the top ten. As for this clone: Its antigen is not identified.

Study observations and caveats: Elevated blood T cell density was associated with longer overall survival. Sequencing was restricted to one tumor region; therefore, heterogeneity remains possible. A median roughly 50 of the top 100 tumor clones appeared in adjacent lung. There was higher T cell clonality in uninvolved adjacent lung than in tumor, and it was highest there.

Sample: PBMCs, taken before any cancer treatment. The chain recombines TRBV19 with TRBJ1-1, with D possibly being TRBD1 (5 bases). The sequence derives from a man aged 35-69 years with stage II lung adenocarcinoma. In DNA form, the CDR3 reads TGTGCCAGCTCTATCGGCGGGGGAGACACTGAAGCTTTCTTT. Translating it yields CASSIGGGDTEAFF.